One sample yielded the 26 T cell receptor beta chains listed below, sequenced in a study of T cells in women clearing cervical HPV infection. Only in-frame clones appear in the TCRdb table, and some are missing; sequencing was by immunoSEQ multiplex PCR. The listing contains approximately 35,000 clones. Sequencing used blood buffy coat. Receptors originate from a woman aged 18 to 75 with a cervical HPV16 infection that either progressed to CIN3+ or cleared (not recorded which).

As to this clone: The read gets to within 3 residues of the CDR3 end, and the germline J gene fills in the rest. Other DNA sequences in this sample translate to the same CDR3. This chain connects TRBV18 to TRBJ1-3; TRBD1 matches at 10 bases. Germline values: CDR1 KGHSH, CDR2 LQKENI. The CDR3 is made up of 16 amino acids. The V and J ends lost 6 bases and 0 bases, in that order; junction bases with no gene match: 5. The CDR3 bases that were read are TGTGCCAGCTCCCGGGGACAGGGGAGCTCTGGAAACACC. It translates to CASSRGQGSSGNT. The whole CDR3 is CASSRGQGSSGNTIYF.

As regards this clone: Read data end 3 residues before the CDR3 end; the end is taken from the germline J gene. Distinct nucleotide sequences in the sample also encode this CDR3. J is TRBJ1-3 and V is TRBV7-6, with 10 bases identical to TRBD1. The V segment lost 5 bases and the J segment 0 bases; nucleotides outside the gene matches: 4. Germline V lookup: CDR1 SGHVS, CDR2 FNYEAQ. The CDR3 sequence is 16 residues long. The CDR3 reads CASSRDRGHSGNTIYF. The CDR3 bases that were read are TGTGCCAGCAGCAGGGACAGGGGACACTCTGGAAACACC.

As for this clone: Read data end 3 residues before the CDR3 end; the end is taken from the germline J gene. The chain recombines TRBV10-3 with TRBJ2-3; D unclear. This CDR3 has 13 residues. Per the germline V gene, CDR1 is ENHRY and CDR2 is SYGVKD. The CDR3: CAISEISNQPQYF. Incomplete CDR3 DNA: TGTGCCATCAGTGAGATTAGCAATCAGCCG.

With regard to this clone: The read stops 3 residues short of the end of the CDR3; the missing end is completed from the germline J gene. The chain couples TRBV6-1 to TRBJ1-3, with D possibly being TRBD1 (5 bases). CDR1 MNHNS and CDR2 SASEGT come from the germline V gene. V lost 2 bases and J 0 bases, leaving 14 bases between the germline ends. The CDR3 runs 17 residues. The CDR3 sequence: CASSEPTGGPSGNTIYF. Incomplete CDR3 DNA: TGTGCCAGCAGTGAACCAACCGGGGGTCCCTCTGGAAACACC.

Concerning this clone itself: Read data end 3 residues before the CDR3 end; the end is taken from the germline J gene. This chain joins TRBV28 and TRBJ1-2; D gene unclear. The CDR3 loop spans 17 amino acids. The germline V and J ends were trimmed by 5 bases and 5 bases, with 24 bases remaining between them. Per germline, CDR1 MDHEN and CDR2 SYDVKM. CDR3: CASSRAGAGDRSYGYTF. The DNA read from the CDR3 is TGTGCCAGCAGTAGGGCGGGCGCTGGGGATAGATCGTATGGC.

Details on this clone: The read ends 3 residues shy of where the CDR3 ends; the end is completed using the germline J gene. The genes are TRBV30 and TRBJ1-2; D unresolved. The CDR3 sequence is 15 residues long. Germline lookup yields CDR1 GTSNPN and CDR2 SVGIG (reference sequence). CDR3 DNA (partial): TGTGCCTGGAGTGTTATCAGCGGGAGGGCCAATGAC. Translation: CAWSVISGRAND. From start to end, the CDR3 is CAWSVISGRANDYTF.

Details on this clone: The sequenced fragment ends 3 residues before the CDR3 boundary, so the rest is inferred from the germline J gene. V and J are TRBV2 and TRBJ1-2; D is undetermined. Germline V gives CDR1 SNHLY, CDR2 FYNNEI. The CDR3 runs 14 residues. The covered CDR3 bases are TGTGCCAGCAGCGAAAACGGGGAGCCAGATACC. Its translation: CASSENGEPDT. The full CDR3 reads CASSENGEPDTYTF.

Points on this clone: The junction departs from the called germline gene at one end, perhaps through a read error. Read sequence stops 3 residues before the CDR3 end, and the germline J gene provides the missing end. The rearrangement links TRBV4-2 to TRBJ1-2; 8 nucleotides match TRBD1. Germline CDR1 is LGHNA and CDR2 is YNFKEQ. The CDR3 totals 15 residues. CDR3 protein: CASSLTSGGNYGYTF. The sequenced part of the CDR3 DNA is TGCGCCAGCAGCCTGACCTCAGGGGGCAACTATGGC.

On this clone: Read coverage stops 3 residues before the CDR3 terminus; the germline J gene supplies the remainder. J is TRBJ2-3 and V is TRBV7-3, with D unclear. The V gene lost 1 base and the J gene lost 1 base, with 9 bases spanning the gap. Germline CDR1 SGHTA, CDR2 FQGTGA. This CDR3 has 15 amino acids. CDR3 region: CASSLSRRGTDTQYF. Partial CDR3 DNA: TGTGCCAGCAGCTTAAGTCGTAGGGGCACAGATACG.

On this clone: The read gets to within 3 residues of the CDR3 end, and the germline J gene fills in the rest. The rearrangement joins TRBV28 to TRBJ2-3; 11 bases are a match to TRBD2. This CDR3 has 20 amino acids. Germline V gene lookup returns CDR1 MDHEN and CDR2 SYDVKM. Here the CDR3 reads CASSLASGLAGGSPFDTQYF. CDR3 bases read: TGTGCCAGCAGTTTAGCGTCCGGACTAGCGGGCGGGTCCCCTTTCGACACG. Full variable domain (remainder filled in from reference TRBV28 and TRBJ2-3): DVKVTQSSRYLVKRTGEKVFLECVQDMDHENMFWYRQDPGLGLRLIYFSYDVKMKEKGDIPEGYSVSREKKERFSLILESASTNQTSMYLCASSLASGLAGGSPFDTQYFGPGTRLTVL.

The CDR3 reads CASSTLAGGSADTQYF. Incomplete CDR3 DNA: TGTGCCAGTAGTACTCTAGCGGGAGGGTCGGCAGATACG. This chain connects TRBV19 to TRBJ2-3; the match to TRBD2 covers 12 bases. The read is 3 residues too short to cover the CDR3 end, so that end is filled in from the germline J gene. The CDR3 runs 16 residues. Unmatched junction bases numbered 6, after V lost 4 bases and J lost 4 bases. CDR1 is LNHDA and CDR2 is SQIVND in the germline V gene (reference sequence).

Worth noting for this clone: The sequence runs out 3 residues before the end of the CDR3; the remainder is reconstructed from the germline J gene. V is TRBV28 and J is TRBJ2-1, with 7 bases aligning to TRBD2. Germline CDR1 reads MDHEN; CDR2 reads SYDVKM. The CDR3 sequence is 16 residues long. Losses at the gene ends were 5 bases for V and 9 bases for J; bases not matched to a gene: 16. The DNA read from the CDR3 is TGTGCCAGCAGTCACCCCCGCAAGACTAGCAAGACTGAG. It translates to CASSHPRKTSKTE. The full CDR3 sequence reads CASSHPRKTSKTEQFF.

Of note for this clone: The sequence runs out 3 residues before the end of the CDR3; the remainder is reconstructed from the germline J gene. The chain couples TRBV13 to TRBJ1-1; tentatively, D is TRBD1 (5 bases). This CDR3 region has 12 residues. Germline values: CDR1 PRHDT, CDR2 FYEKMQ (reference sequence). The CDR3 here is CASKKGRREAFF. The sequenced CDR3 bases are TGTGCCAGCAAGAAGGGGCGCAGGGAA. The whole variable domain, filled in from reference TRBV13 and TRBJ1-1, reads AAGVIQSPRHLIKEKRETATLKCYPIPRHDTVYWYQQGPGQDPQFLISFYEKMQSDKGSIPDRFSAQQFSDYHSELNMSSLELGDSALYFCASKKGRREAFFGQGTRLTVV.

Details on this clone: The observed sequence ends 3 residues before the CDR3 terminus, with the missing tail filled in from the germline J gene. The gene calls are TRBV5-1 and TRBJ2-3; 7 bases fit TRBD1. Losses at the gene ends were 3 bases for V and 0 bases for J; bases not matched to a gene: 10. CDR3 size: 17 residues. Germline V gene lookup returns CDR1 SGHRS and CDR2 YFSETQ. Partial CDR3 DNA: TGCGCCAGCAGCTCTCCCGGGACAGTATCTAGCACAGATACG. It yields the protein CASSSPGTVSSTDT. The entire CDR3 is CASSSPGTVSSTDTQYF.

Comment on this clone: Sequencing ends 3 residues short of the CDR3 end; the germline J gene provides the rest. J is TRBJ2-2 and V is TRBV2; no firm D call. CDR3 size: 15 residues. The germline V gene has CDR1 SNHLY and CDR2 FYNNEI. Trimming took 2 bases from V and 0 from J, leaving 7 bases between them. CDR3 DNA, as far as it was read: TGTGCCAGCAGTGAAAACAGAGCGAACACCGGGGAG. This codes for CASSENRANTGE. The complete CDR3 protein is CASSENRANTGELFF.

Of note for this clone: The read stops 3 residues short of the end of the CDR3; the missing end is completed from the germline J gene. The genes are TRBV20-1 and TRBJ2-3; 7 bases are shared with TRBD1. The CDR3 totals 14 residues. Germline CDR1 and CDR2: DFQATT and SNEGSKA (reference sequence). With V trimmed by 3 bases and J by 5 bases, 8 bases remained unmatched. CDR3 residues: CSASVRGKLDTQYF. The CDR3 DNA, read in part, is TGCAGTGCTAGTGTCAGGGGGAAGTTAGATACG.

As regards this clone: The CDR3 end is not reached by the read, which stops 3 residues before it; the germline J gene fills it in. The rearrangement links TRBV5-1 to TRBJ1-1; weak D call: TRBD1 (6 bases). The CDR3 sequence is 13 residues long. V gave up 3 bases and J gave up 1 base, with 7 bases separating them. Germline CDR1 and CDR2: SGHRS and YFSETQ. This CDR3 is CASSSGQNTEAFF. The part of the CDR3 DNA that was read is TGCGCCAGCAGCTCGGGACAGAACACTGAA.

About this clone itself: Sequencing ends 3 residues short of the CDR3 end; the germline J gene provides the rest. The chain recombines TRBV12-3 or TRBV12-4 with TRBJ2-5, with 8 bases lining up with TRBD1. The length of the CDR3 is 14 residues. V shed 4 bases, J shed 6 bases, and the junction held 7 bases outside the gene matches. CDR3 loop: CASSSTGAGKTQYF. The DNA read from the CDR3 is TGTGCCAGCAGTTCGACAGGGGCCGGGAAGACC.

To note about this clone: Read sequence stops 3 residues before the CDR3 end, and the germline J gene provides the missing end. The chain combines TRBV18 with TRBJ1-2; D is possibly TRBD1 (5 bases). The germline V gene has CDR1 KGHSH and CDR2 LQKENI. This CDR3 region has 15 residues. The sequenced part of the CDR3 DNA is TGTGCCAGCTCACCGGGCAGGGCCCTACAAGATGCC. This encodes CASSPGRALQDA. In full, the CDR3 reads CASSPGRALQDAYTF.

A remark on this clone: Read sequence stops 3 residues before the CDR3 end, and the germline J gene provides the missing end. The chain carries TRBV2 and TRBJ2-7; 13 bases line up with TRBD2. Germline CDR1 is SNHLY and CDR2 is FYNNEI. The CDR3 covers 15 residues. With V trimmed by 6 bases and J by 5 bases, 7 bases remained unmatched. The CDR3 is CASRSRTSGSNEQYF. The DNA read from the CDR3 is TGTGCCAGCAGGTCCCGGACTAGCGGGAGCAACGAG.

Points on this clone: The CDR3 end lies 3 residues beyond the end of the read and is filled in from the germline J gene. The rearrangement uses TRBV5-1 and TRBJ1-2, with D possibly being TRBD1 (5 bases). Germline assignment: CDR1 SGHRS and CDR2 YFSETQ. The CDR3 contains 14 residues. Trimming stripped 0 bases from V and 6 bases from J, with 12 bases between. CDR3 DNA, as far as it was read: TGCGCCAGCAGCTTGGCCAGCGGGGACCATGGC. Translated: CASSLASGDHG. The complete CDR3 protein is CASSLASGDHGYTF.

As concerns this clone: The sequenced fragment ends 3 residues before the CDR3 boundary, so the rest is inferred from the germline J gene. This rearrangement joins TRBV7-9 to TRBJ2-5, with TRBD1 matching over 8 bases. The CDR3 extends over 15 amino acids. Germline CDR1 reads SEHNR; CDR2 reads FQNEAQ (reference sequence). J gave up 7 bases and V 7 bases, and 14 bases lay outside the gene matches. The CDR3 region is CASTGDRRVEGTQYF. The sequenced part of the CDR3 DNA is TGTGCCAGCACCGGGGACAGGCGAGTTGAAGGGACC.

A word on this clone: From the germline J gene comes the end of the CDR3, since the read stops 3 residues before it. V is TRBV5-4 and J is TRBJ2-7; D is perhaps TRBD2 (5 bases). The CDR3 totals 14 residues. V was trimmed by 4 bases and J by 0 bases, leaving 11 bases between them. Germline V gives CDR1 SGHNT, CDR2 YYREEE (reference sequence). CDR3 in amino acids: CASSEGLASYEQYF. The part of the CDR3 DNA that was read is TGTGCCAGCAGCGAGGGCCTTGCCTCCTACGAG.

Concerning this clone itself: From the germline J gene comes the end of the CDR3, since the read stops 3 residues before it. J is TRBJ2-7 and V is TRBV19; 7 bases agree with TRBD1. After removal of 7 bases from V and 0 bases from J, the junction contained 12 bases not matched to a gene. The CDR3 has 16 amino acids. Germline V gene lookup returns CDR1 LNHDA and CDR2 SQIVND (reference sequence). This CDR3 reads CASTPNRDSSSYEQYF. CDR3 bases read: TGTGCCAGTACCCCAAACCGGGACAGCAGCTCCTACGAG.

As for this clone: The read stops 3 residues short of the end of the CDR3; the missing end is completed from the germline J gene. The chain uses TRBV7-6 and TRBJ2-3; TRBD2 might be the D (6 bases). Germline V gene lookup returns CDR1 SGHVS and CDR2 FNYEAQ. Trimming removed 0 bases at V and 1 base at J, with 8 bases between. The CDR3 totals 15 residues. The CDR3 DNA, read in part, is TGTGCCAGCAGCTTAGCGCCTAGCGGCACAGATACG. This codes for CASSLAPSGTDT. From start to end, the CDR3 is CASSLAPSGTDTQYF.

Details on this clone: The read terminates 3 residues ahead of where the CDR3 ends, so the germline J gene completes it. The gene calls are TRBV5-4 and TRBJ2-7; D possibly matches TRBD1 or TRBD2 (5 bases each). The germline V and J ends were trimmed by 4 bases and 0 bases, with 14 bases remaining between them. This CDR3 has 15 residues. Germline V gene lookup returns CDR1 SGHNT and CDR2 YYREEE (reference sequence). CDR3 DNA, as far as it was read: TGTGCCAGCAGCCGCTCCAAGGGGAGCTCCTACGAG. Amino acids: CASSRSKGSSYE. The whole CDR3 sequence is CASSRSKGSSYEQYF.